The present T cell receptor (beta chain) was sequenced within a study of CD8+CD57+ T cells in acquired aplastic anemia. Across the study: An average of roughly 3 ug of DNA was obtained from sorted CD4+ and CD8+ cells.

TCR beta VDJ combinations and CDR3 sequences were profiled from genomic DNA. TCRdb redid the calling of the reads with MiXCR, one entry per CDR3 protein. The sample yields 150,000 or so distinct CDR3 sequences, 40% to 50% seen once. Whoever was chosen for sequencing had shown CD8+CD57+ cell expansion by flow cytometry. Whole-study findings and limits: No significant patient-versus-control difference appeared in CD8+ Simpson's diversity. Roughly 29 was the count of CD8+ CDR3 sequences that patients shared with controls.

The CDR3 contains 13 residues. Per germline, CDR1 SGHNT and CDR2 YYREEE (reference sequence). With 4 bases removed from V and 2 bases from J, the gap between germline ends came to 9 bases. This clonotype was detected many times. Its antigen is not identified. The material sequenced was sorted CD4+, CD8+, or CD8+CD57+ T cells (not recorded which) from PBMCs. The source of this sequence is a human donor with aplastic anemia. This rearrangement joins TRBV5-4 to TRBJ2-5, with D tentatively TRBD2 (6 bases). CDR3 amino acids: CASSVAVQETQYF. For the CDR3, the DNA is TGTGCCAGCAGCGTAGCGGTACAAGAGACCCAGTACTTC. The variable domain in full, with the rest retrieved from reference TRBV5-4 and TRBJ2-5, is ETGVTQSPTHLIKTRGQQVTLRCSSQSGHNTVSWYQQALGQGPQFIFQYYREEENGRGNFPPRFSGLQFPNYSSELNVNALELDDSALYLCASSVAVQETQYFGPGTRLLVL.